This TCR beta chain appears in the sequencing data of a study of shared clonotypes between healthy human individuals. Recent acute infections and vaccinations were absent in the healthy HIV-negative adult donors. This clone was seen a few times. Its target is unknown. Study-level results: Few donors restricted represented genetic and exposure-history diversity.

The germline V gene has CDR1 MNHNY and CDR2 SVGAGI (reference sequence). V lost 2 bases, J lost 1 base, and 9 bases lay in between. The CDR3 spans 15 residues. Sequencing used immunoSEQ multiplex PCR; TCRdb keeps in-frame clones, though not all of them. The sample records approximately 640,000 clones, 72% being singletons. This clonotype originated in a woman in her 30s in good health. Sample: memory CD4+ T cells sorted from blood. Subset denoted: CD45RA-negative fraction. The rearrangement links TRBV6-6 to TRBJ1-5; a weak D match, TRBD1 (6 bases). The CDR3 reads CASSYGGASNQPQHF. CDR3 DNA: TGTGCCAGCAGTTACGGGGGGGCGAGCAATCAGCCCCAGCATTTT.